These T cell receptor beta chains were read from a single sample in a study. Using its own MiXCR run on the RT-PCR reads, TCRdb lists one record per CDR3 protein. The sample shows about 700,000 distinct CDR3 sequences, 14% of them seen only once. The sample comprised memory CD4+ T cells from blood. The source of these receptors is a female donor in good health, serving as a healthy control. Both conserved end residues are part of each CDR3. Fields, in order: J gene, V gene, CDR3 protein.

>TRBJ2-5|TRBV6-5
CASSYSIQETQYF
>TRBJ2-7|TRBV30
CAWTRTGGTYEQYF
>TRBJ2-7|TRBV4-3
CASSQAGTIAYEQYF
>TRBJ1-6|TRBV9
CASSERTGADNSPLHF
>TRBJ1-1|TRBV20-1
CSAPTQGMNTEAFF
>TRBJ1-5|TRBV28
CASSPSAGVWNQPQHF
>TRBJ2-6|TRBV5-1
CASSPYAGTNVLTF
>TRBJ2-1|TRBV19
CASSISPQMAYEQFF
>TRBJ1-5|TRBV12-3/TRBV12-4
CASSLGSNQPQHF
>TRBJ2-7|TRBV7-2
CASSRVGQFSYEQYF
>TRBJ1-2|TRBV7-2
CASSRDRVGEGYTF
>TRBJ1-1|TRBV18
CASSPATAEAFF
>TRBJ1-2|TRBV3-1
CASSQTDRPNYGYTF
>TRBJ1-3|TRBV5-1
CASSANFNTIYF
>TRBJ1-2|TRBV5-5
CASRSAALAYGYTF
>TRBJ2-5|TRBV10-3
CAIRGTSGSGETQYF
>TRBJ2-3|TRBV12-3/TRBV12-4
CASSKNRGPDTQYF
>TRBJ1-6|TRBV12-3/TRBV12-4
CASTSQGALNSPLHF
>TRBJ2-5|TRBV12-3/TRBV12-4
CASSPWHGQETQYF
>TRBJ2-3|TRBV5-4
CASSSRTSGGEDTQYF
>TRBJ1-1|TRBV18
CASSPVTWNTEAFF
>TRBJ2-1|TRBV20-1
CSAGGTGSGDEQFF
>TRBJ2-6|TRBV9
CASHRGYGANVLTF
>TRBJ1-3|TRBV27
CASSYRGRTGNTIYF
>TRBJ2-5|TRBV20-1
CSAVGVETQYF
>TRBJ2-2|TRBV10-3
CAISETSIGELFF
>TRBJ2-1|TRBV12-3/TRBV12-4
CASSLAGVENEQFF
>TRBJ2-5|TRBV7-2
CASSPLNGETQYF
>TRBJ1-1|TRBV18
CASSPTVGGGLPFF
>TRBJ2-2|TRBV7-2
CASRPPGTYTGELFF
>TRBJ1-1|TRBV27
CASRPGWNTEAFF
>TRBJ2-3|TRBV6-2/TRBV6-3
CASKELAGGGDTQYF
>TRBJ1-2|TRBV12-3/TRBV12-4
CASALGARGGYTF
>TRBJ2-3|TRBV6-1
CASRPPGDTQYF
>TRBJ2-5|TRBV21-1
CASSPRLALRETQYF
>TRBJ1-3|TRBV7-9
CASSFSGDPTGNTIYF
>TRBJ2-3|TRBV4-1
CASTGGGYTDTQYF
>TRBJ2-5|TRBV7-2
CASSLVLSEETQYF
>TRBJ1-3|TRBV7-2
CASSSAVSSGNTIYF
>TRBJ1-2|TRBV11-2
CASSWDIPYGYTF
>TRBJ1-1|TRBV12-3/TRBV12-4
CASGSWNTEAFF
>TRBJ2-1|TRBV5-1
CASSPEGVYNEQFF
>TRBJ2-5|TRBV7-6
CASSLSGLLGETQYF
>TRBJ2-6|TRBV7-2
CPSSLAVGANVLTF
>TRBJ2-3|TRBV11-3
CASSLDSKPSTDTQYF
>TRBJ1-1|TRBV12-3/TRBV12-4
CASSPRRTQNTEAFF
>TRBJ2-1|TRBV20-1
CSAYPGGSSYNEQFF
>TRBJ1-2|TRBV18
CASSLSGGDGYTF
>TRBJ2-3|TRBV5-1
CASSWGSQAGTDTQYF
>TRBJ2-1|TRBV28
CASSLGALYNEQFF
>TRBJ2-1|TRBV5-1
CASSLVGIQYGNEQFF
>TRBJ1-5|TRBV6-6
CASSYSGQFNQPQHF
>TRBJ2-4|TRBV2
CASSEGQGVKNIQYF
>TRBJ2-2|TRBV7-2
CASSLMGGANTGELFF
>TRBJ2-3|TRBV6-2/TRBV6-3
CASSYVDRVTDTQYF
>TRBJ2-1|TRBV5-1
CASSPTNSGISDEQFF
>TRBJ2-1|TRBV7-3
CASSFDGFVDEQFF
>TRBJ2-1|TRBV5-1
CASSLWGGRGEQFF
>TRBJ2-5|TRBV5-1
CASSLVTGSAETQYF
>TRBJ1-1|TRBV5-6
CASSLWPENTEAFF